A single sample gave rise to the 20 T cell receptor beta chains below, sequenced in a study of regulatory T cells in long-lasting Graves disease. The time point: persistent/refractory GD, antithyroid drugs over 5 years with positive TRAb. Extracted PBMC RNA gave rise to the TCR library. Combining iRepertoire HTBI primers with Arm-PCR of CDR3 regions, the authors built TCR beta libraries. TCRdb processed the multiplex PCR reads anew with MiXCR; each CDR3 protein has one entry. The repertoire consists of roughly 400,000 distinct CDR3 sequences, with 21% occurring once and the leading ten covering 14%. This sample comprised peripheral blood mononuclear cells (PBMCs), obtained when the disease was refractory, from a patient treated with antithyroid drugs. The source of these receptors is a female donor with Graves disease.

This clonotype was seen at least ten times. CDR3 protein: CASSLGGQGGYEQYF. In DNA, the CDR3 is TGTGCCAGCAGCTTAGGAGGACAGGGTGGGTACGAGCAGTACTTC. The rearrangement uses TRBV11-2 and TRBJ2-7, with TRBD1 identical over 8 bases. The CDR3 length is 15 residues. Germline-derived CDR1 and CDR2 are SGHAT and FQNNGV. The V segment lost 1 base and the J segment 4 bases; nucleotides outside the gene matches: 6.

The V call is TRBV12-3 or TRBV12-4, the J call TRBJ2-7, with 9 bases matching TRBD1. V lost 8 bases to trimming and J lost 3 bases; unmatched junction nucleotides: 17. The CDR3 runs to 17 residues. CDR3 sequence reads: CASSPFELTGGGYEQYF. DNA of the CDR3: TGTGCCAGCTCACCATTTGAGCTGACAGGGGGGGGCTACGAGCAGTACTTC.

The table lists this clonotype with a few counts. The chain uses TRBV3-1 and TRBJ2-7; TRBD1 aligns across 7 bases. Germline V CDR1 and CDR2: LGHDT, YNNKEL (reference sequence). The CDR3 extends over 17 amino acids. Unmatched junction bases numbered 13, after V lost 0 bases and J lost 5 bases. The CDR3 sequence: CASSQDRGTVSFDEQYF. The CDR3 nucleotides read TGTGCCAGCAGCCAAGACCGAGGGACAGTAAGTTTCGACGAGCAGTACTTC.

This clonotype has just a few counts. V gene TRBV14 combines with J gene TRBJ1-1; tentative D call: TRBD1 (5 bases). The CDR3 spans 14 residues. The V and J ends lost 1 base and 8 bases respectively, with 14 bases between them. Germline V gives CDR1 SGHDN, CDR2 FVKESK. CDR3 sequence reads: CASSQVDSGTEAFF. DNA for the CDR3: TGTGCCAGCAGCCAAGTAGACAGTGGTACGGAAGCTTTCTTT.

The CDR3 spells CASNWDTGELFF. CDR3 DNA sequence: TGTGCCAGCAACTGGGACACCGGGGAGCTGTTTTTT. The chain recombines TRBV6-1 with TRBJ2-2; no clear D. Germline CDR1 MNHNS, CDR2 SASEGT. The V and J ends lost 7 bases and 3 bases respectively, with 6 bases between them. The length of the CDR3 is 12 residues.

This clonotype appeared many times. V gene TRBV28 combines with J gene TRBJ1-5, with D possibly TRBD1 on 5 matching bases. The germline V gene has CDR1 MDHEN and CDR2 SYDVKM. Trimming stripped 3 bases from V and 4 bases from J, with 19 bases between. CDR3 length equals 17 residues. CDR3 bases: TGTGCCAGCAGTTTGTGGGGCCTAAGGGCAGCAAATCAGCCCCAGCATTTT. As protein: CASSLWGLRAANQPQHF.

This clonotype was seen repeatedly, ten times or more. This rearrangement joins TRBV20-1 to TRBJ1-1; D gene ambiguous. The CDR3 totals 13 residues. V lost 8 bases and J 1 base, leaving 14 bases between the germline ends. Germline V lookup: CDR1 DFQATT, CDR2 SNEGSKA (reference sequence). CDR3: CSPTGAGNTEAFF. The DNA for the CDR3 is TGCAGTCCAACGGGAGCAGGGAACACTGAAGCTTTCTTT.

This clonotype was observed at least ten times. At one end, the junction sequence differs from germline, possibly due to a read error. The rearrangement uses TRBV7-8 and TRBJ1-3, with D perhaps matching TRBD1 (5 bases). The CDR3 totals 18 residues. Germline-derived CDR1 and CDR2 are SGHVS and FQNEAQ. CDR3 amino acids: CASRLGRGGALSGNTIYF. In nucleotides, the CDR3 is TGTGCCAGCAGATTAGGTCGGGGCGGAGCCCTCTCTGGAAACACCATATATTTT.

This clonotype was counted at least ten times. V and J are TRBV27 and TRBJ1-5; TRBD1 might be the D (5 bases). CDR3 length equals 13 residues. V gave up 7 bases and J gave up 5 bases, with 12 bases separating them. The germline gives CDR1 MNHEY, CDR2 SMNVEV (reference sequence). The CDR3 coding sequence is TGTGCCAGCAAGGGGAGAGGTGATCAGCCCCAGCATTTT. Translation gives CASKGRGDQPQHF.

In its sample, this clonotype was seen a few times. CDR3 in DNA: TGTGCCAGCAGCTCCGGACTAGCGGGAGGGCCCCTCAGAGAGACCCAGTACTTC. The encoded protein is CASSSGLAGGPLRETQYF. This chain links TRBV28 with TRBJ2-5; 15 bases fit TRBD2. CDR1 and CDR2 (germline): MDHEN, SYDVKM. The V segment lost 6 bases and the J segment 4 bases; nucleotides outside the gene matches: 12. CDR3 length equals 18 residues.

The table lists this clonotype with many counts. For the CDR3, the DNA is TGTGCCAGCAGCTCAGGGGGCAGCGGGGAGCTGTTTTTT. This encodes CASSSGGSGELFF. The rearrangement links TRBV7-8 to TRBJ2-2, with 8 bases matching TRBD1. The CDR3 loop spans 13 amino acids. Germline CDR1 reads SGHVS; CDR2 reads FQNEAQ. V gave up 4 bases and J gave up 7 bases; unmatched junction bases: 2.

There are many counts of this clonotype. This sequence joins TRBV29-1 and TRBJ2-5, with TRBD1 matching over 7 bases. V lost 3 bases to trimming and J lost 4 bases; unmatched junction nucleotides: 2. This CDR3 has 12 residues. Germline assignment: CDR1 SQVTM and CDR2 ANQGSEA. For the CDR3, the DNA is TGCAGCGTTGACGAGGGGGCAGAGACCCAGTACTTC. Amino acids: CSVDEGAETQYF.

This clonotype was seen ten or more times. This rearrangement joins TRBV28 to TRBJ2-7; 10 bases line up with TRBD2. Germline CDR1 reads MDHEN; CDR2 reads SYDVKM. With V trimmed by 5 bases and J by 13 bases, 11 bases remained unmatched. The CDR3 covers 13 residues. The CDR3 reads CASSGGGLARPYF. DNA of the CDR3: TGTGCCAGCAGTGGAGGGGGACTAGCGAGACCTTACTTC.

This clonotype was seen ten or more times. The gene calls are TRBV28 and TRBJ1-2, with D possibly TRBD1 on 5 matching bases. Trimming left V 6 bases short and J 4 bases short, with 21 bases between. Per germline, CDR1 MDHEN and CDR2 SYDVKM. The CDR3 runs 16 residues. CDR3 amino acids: CASSSTTDSRIYGYTF. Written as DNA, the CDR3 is TGTGCCAGCAGCTCCACAACCGACAGCAGGATCTATGGCTACACCTTC.

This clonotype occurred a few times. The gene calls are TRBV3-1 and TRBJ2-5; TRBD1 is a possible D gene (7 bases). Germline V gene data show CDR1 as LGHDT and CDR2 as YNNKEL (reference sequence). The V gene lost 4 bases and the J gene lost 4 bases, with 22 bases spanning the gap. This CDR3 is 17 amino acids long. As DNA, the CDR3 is TGTGCCAGCAGCCCGTGGATGACAGGGTTGGGGGGAGAGACCCAGTACTTC. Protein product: CASSPWMTGLGGETQYF.

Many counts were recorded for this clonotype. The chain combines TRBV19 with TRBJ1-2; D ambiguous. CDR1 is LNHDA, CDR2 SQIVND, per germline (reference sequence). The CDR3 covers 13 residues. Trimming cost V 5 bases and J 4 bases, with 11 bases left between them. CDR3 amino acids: CASSQEFGYGYTF. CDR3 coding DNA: TGTGCCAGTAGTCAGGAGTTCGGCTATGGCTACACCTTC.

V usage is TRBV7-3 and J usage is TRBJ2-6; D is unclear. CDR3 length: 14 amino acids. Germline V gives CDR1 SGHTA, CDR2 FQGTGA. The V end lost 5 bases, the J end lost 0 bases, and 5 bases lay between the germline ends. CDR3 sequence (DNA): TGTGCCAGCAGCAAATACTCTGGGGCCAACGTCCTGACTTTC. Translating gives CASSKYSGANVLTF.

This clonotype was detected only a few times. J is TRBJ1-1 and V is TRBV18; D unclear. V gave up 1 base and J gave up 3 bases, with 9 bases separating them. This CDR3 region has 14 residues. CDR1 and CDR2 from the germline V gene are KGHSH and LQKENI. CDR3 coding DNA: TGTGCCAGCTCACCACTGTTGTTAGACACTGAAGCTTTCTTT. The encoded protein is CASSPLLLDTEAFF.

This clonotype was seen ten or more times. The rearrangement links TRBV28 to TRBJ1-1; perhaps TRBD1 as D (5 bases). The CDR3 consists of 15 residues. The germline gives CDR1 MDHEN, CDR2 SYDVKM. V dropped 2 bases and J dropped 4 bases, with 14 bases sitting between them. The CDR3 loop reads CASSLQGEGVTEAFF. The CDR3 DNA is TGTGCCAGCAGTTTACAGGGAGAGGGAGTCACTGAAGCTTTCTTT.

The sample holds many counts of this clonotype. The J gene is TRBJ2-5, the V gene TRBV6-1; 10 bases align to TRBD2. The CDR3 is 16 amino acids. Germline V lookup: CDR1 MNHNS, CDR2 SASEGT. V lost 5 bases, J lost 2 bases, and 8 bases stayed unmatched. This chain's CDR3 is CASSPQLLAGQETQYF. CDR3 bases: TGTGCCAGCAGTCCCCAACTACTAGCGGGGCAAGAGACCCAGTACTTC.